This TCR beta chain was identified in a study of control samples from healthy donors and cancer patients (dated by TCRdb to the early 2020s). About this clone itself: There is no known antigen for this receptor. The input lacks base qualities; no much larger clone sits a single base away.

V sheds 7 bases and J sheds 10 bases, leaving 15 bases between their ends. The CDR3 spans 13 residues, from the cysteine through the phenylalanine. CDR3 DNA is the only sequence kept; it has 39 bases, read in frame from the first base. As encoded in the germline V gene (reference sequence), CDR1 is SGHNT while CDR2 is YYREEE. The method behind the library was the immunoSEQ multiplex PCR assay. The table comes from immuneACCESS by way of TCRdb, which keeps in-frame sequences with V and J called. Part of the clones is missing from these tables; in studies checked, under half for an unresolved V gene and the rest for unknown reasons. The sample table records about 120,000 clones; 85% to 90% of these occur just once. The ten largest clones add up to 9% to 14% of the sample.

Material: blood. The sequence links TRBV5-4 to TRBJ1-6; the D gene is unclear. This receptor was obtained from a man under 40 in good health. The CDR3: CASGMRIGSPLHF. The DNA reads TGTGCCAGCGGAATGCGGATCGGCTCACCCCTCCACTTT.